The 25 T cell receptor beta chains below come from one sample, sequenced in a study of T-cell memory formation after mild COVID-19. One entry per CDR3 protein, called by TCRdb with MiXCR from the 5' RACE reads. The sample has around 260,000 distinct CDR3 sequences; about a sixth are singletons. Sequencing used PBMCs or a T cell subset sorted from them (not recorded which). These receptors all come from a young man who had mild COVID-19 (a few samples of this study predate the infection). Cell type and time point are not known.

The rearrangement joins TRBV11-2 to TRBJ2-3, with a weak D call TRBD2 (6 bases). Germline V gene sequence: CDR1 SGHAT, CDR2 FQNNGV. This CDR3 is 15 amino acids long. V lost 5 bases and J 2 bases, leaving 14 bases between the germline ends. In DNA form, the CDR3 reads TGTGCCAGCAGCGCCGGAGCGGGCCTCACAGATACGCAGTATTTT. Its translation is CASSAGAGLTDTQYF.

This clonotype was observed many times. V gene TRBV11-2 combines with J gene TRBJ2-5; TRBD2 aligns across 13 bases. Germline lookup yields CDR1 SGHAT and CDR2 FQNNGV. The CDR3 spans 17 residues. The junction had 11 bases not matched to a gene; V was cut back by 5 bases and J by 5 bases. The CDR3 spells CASSPGLAGLLGETQYF. The CDR3 nucleotides are TGTGCCAGCAGCCCGGGACTAGCGGGGCTCCTGGGGGAGACCCAGTACTTC. Filled out from reference TRBV11-2 and TRBJ2-5, the complete variable domain reads EAGVAQSPRYKIIEKRQSVAFWCNPISGHATLYWYQQILGQGPKLLIQFQNNGVVDDSQLPKDRFSAERLKGVDSTLKIQPAKLEDSAVYLCASSPGLAGLLGETQYFGPGTRLLVL.

This clonotype was seen a handful of times. The chain carries TRBV27 and TRBJ1-2, with D perhaps matching TRBD1 (6 bases). CDR3 size: 16 residues. V was shortened by 5 bases and J by 2 bases, with 18 bases between the two germline ends. Germline loops: CDR1 MNHEY, CDR2 SMNVEV (reference sequence). CDR3 bases: TGTGCCAGCAGTCCCCACGCCCGGACAGAGAACTATGGCTACACCTTC. It codes for CASSPHARTENYGYTF.

The chain is built from TRBV20-1 and TRBJ2-7; either TRBD1 or TRBD2 may supply D (6 bases each). Trimming removed 6 bases from V and 7 bases from J, with 19 bases in between. Germline lookup yields CDR1 DFQATT and CDR2 SNEGSKA (reference sequence). The CDR3 has 13 residues. The CDR3 loop reads CSAEGRGSVEQYV. In DNA, the CDR3 is TGCAGTGCGGAGGGCAGGGGTAGTGTGGAGCAGTACGTC.

The V and J genes are TRBV6-5 and TRBJ1-4; no reliable D call. The CDR3 contains 17 residues. V was trimmed by 0 bases and J by 0 bases, leaving 11 bases between them. Germline assignment: CDR1 MNHEY and CDR2 SVGAGI. The CDR3 loop is CASSYSIAGSTNEKLFF. The CDR3 region has the DNA TGTGCCAGCAGTTACTCGATAGCTGGTTCAACTAATGAAAAACTGTTTTTT.

The chain combines TRBV18 with TRBJ2-2; D gene unclear. In germline, CDR1 is KGHSH, CDR2 LQKENI. Trimming took 2 bases from V and 6 from J, leaving 7 bases between them. There are 13 residues in the CDR3. CDR3 DNA sequence: TGTGCCAGCTCACCAAGGTCGGCCGGGGAGCTGTTTTTT. It yields the protein CASSPRSAGELFF.

There are a few counts of this clonotype. The rearrangement uses TRBV29-1 and TRBJ2-7; D ambiguous. Trimming cost V 4 bases and J 3 bases, with 10 bases left between them. The CDR3 length is 12 residues. Germline V lookup: CDR1 SQVTM, CDR2 ANQGSEA. Here the CDR3 reads CSVVSAGYEQYF. CDR3 nucleotides: TGCAGCGTTGTGTCGGCCGGCTACGAGCAGTACTTC.

In regard to this clonotype: One base away lies a much larger clone, so this may be a sequencing read error. CDR3 sequence reads: CASSRTHLGGDEQLF. CDR3 sequence (DNA): TGCGCCAGCAGTCGAACCCACCTGGGAGGCGATGAGCAGTTATTC. This chain links TRBV5-1 with TRBJ2-1; tentative D call: TRBD2 (6 bases). The CDR3 contains 15 residues. Germline CDR1 reads SGHRS; CDR2 reads YFSETQ.

V usage is TRBV12-3 or TRBV12-4 and J usage is TRBJ1-5; possibly TRBD1 for D (5 bases). V lost 3 bases to trimming and J lost 5 bases, with 14 bases between them. The CDR3 runs to 15 residues. The CDR3: CASSFRGQGYQPQHF. In DNA form, the CDR3 reads TGTGCCAGCAGTTTTAGAGGGCAGGGATATCAGCCCCAGCATTTT.

This clonotype has only a few counts. This chain connects TRBV20-1 to TRBJ1-2; maybe TRBD1 (6 bases). CDR1 DFQATT and CDR2 SNEGSKA come from the germline V gene (reference sequence). V shed 0 bases and J shed 8 bases, with 16 bases lying between them. This CDR3 has 14 residues. CDR3 coding DNA: TGCAGTGCTAGAGACCCAGGGGACGGGGGCGGCTACACCTTC. Its protein product is CSARDPGDGGGYTF.

V and J are TRBV7-2 and TRBJ2-5; perhaps TRBD2 as D (6 bases). There are 12 residues in the CDR3. Germline V lookup: CDR1 SGHTA, CDR2 FQGNSA. Trimming stripped 8 bases from V and 5 bases from J, with 12 bases between. The CDR3 sequence: CASRRGWETQYF. The CDR3 nucleotides read TGTGCCAGCCGGCGGGGCTGGGAGACCCAGTACTTC.

This clonotype was counted a few times. This sequence joins TRBV6-5 and TRBJ1-2; D not resolved. The CDR3 extends over 15 amino acids. Per germline, CDR1 MNHEY and CDR2 SVGAGI. Trimming removed 3 bases from V and 6 bases from J, with 17 bases in between. CDR3 in amino acids: CASSYSPIPGDGYTF. CDR3 DNA sequence: TGTGCCAGCAGTTATTCGCCCATTCCGGGAGATGGCTACACCTTC.

The J gene is TRBJ1-1, the V gene TRBV6-2 or TRBV6-3, with D uncertain. This CDR3 spans 16 amino acids. Germline CDR1 and CDR2: MNHEY and SVGEGT. Trimming cost V 2 bases and J 3 bases, with 16 bases left between them. The CDR3 sequence: CASSYDAGMGYTEAFF. The DNA of the CDR3 is TGTGCCAGCAGTTACGACGCGGGGATGGGGTACACTGAAGCTTTCTTT.

The chain carries TRBV7-8 and TRBJ2-5, with TRBD1 identical over 9 bases. CDR1 and CDR2 from the germline V gene are SGHVS and FQNEAQ. The CDR3 is 13 amino acids. With 5 bases clipped from V and 5 bases from J, the junction kept 3 bases outside the gene matches. The CDR3 is CASSRTGDETQYF. The CDR3 bases are TGTGCCAGCAGCCGGACAGGGGACGAGACCCAGTACTTC.

The sample holds a few counts of this clonotype. The chain uses TRBV30 and TRBJ1-4, with D possibly matching TRBD1 (5 bases). V was pared by 3 bases and J by 6 bases, with 11 bases between. This CDR3 contains 13 residues. Germline assignment: CDR1 GTSNPN and CDR2 SVGIG (reference sequence). In DNA, the CDR3 is TGTGCCTGGAGAAGGCAGGGAGATGAAAAACTGTTTTTT. As protein: CAWRRQGDEKLFF.

This clonotype has only a few counts. The chain uses TRBV11-1 and TRBJ2-1, with D uncertain. Trimming pared 5 bases from V and 4 bases from J, leaving 18 bases between. Germline CDR1 and CDR2: SGHAT and FQDESV (reference sequence). The CDR3 is 16 residues long. Written as DNA, the CDR3 is TGTGCCAGCAGCCGCGGCGCATCTCCCCCTTACAATGAGCAGTTCTTC. Its protein is CASSRGASPPYNEQFF.

This clonotype was counted between two and nine times. The chain joins TRBV24-1 to TRBJ1-2, with D tentatively TRBD1 (5 bases). The V gene lost 4 bases and the J gene lost 7 bases, with 12 bases spanning the gap. Per the germline V gene, CDR1 is KGHDR and CDR2 is SFDVKD. The CDR3 is 13 residues long. CDR3 sequence reads: CATSDSQGGGYTF. CDR3 sequence (DNA): TGTGCCACCAGTGACTCTCAGGGAGGTGGCTACACCTTC.

This rearrangement joins TRBV5-1 to TRBJ1-1, with D hard to call. Germline loops: CDR1 SGHRS, CDR2 YFSETQ. CDR3 size: 13 residues. Trimming removed 0 bases from V and 5 bases from J, with 8 bases in between. The CDR3, as DNA: TGCGCCAGCAGCTTGGCCATCCGAACTGAAGCTTTCTTT. It translates to CASSLAIRTEAFF.

The chain links TRBV23-1 to TRBJ2-2; possible D gene TRBD1, 7 bases. TRBV23-1 is an open reading frame whose function is uncertain. The CDR3 has 17 amino acids. Trimming pared 0 bases from V and 8 bases from J, leaving 19 bases between. The CDR3 DNA sequence: TGCGCCAGCAGTCAATCGGAGGGACAGCCAAAACCGGGGGAGCTGTTTTTT. It is translated as CASSQSEGQPKPGELFF.

This clonotype has a count of ten or more. This rearrangement joins TRBV3-1 to TRBJ2-5; TRBD2 agrees at 8 bases. The length of the CDR3 is 13 residues. The germline V gene encodes CDR1 LGHDT and CDR2 YNNKEL (reference sequence). With V trimmed by 0 bases and J by 7 bases, 1 base remained unmatched. The CDR3 here is CASSQDRGGTQYF. The CDR3 DNA reads TGTGCCAGCAGCCAAGATCGGGGGGGGACCCAGTACTTC.

The table lists this clonotype with a few counts. The rearrangement joins TRBV20-1 to TRBJ1-1; tentatively, D is TRBD1 (5 bases). Germline-derived CDR1 and CDR2 are DFQATT and SNEGSKA (reference sequence). The CDR3 has 13 amino acids. V was trimmed by 2 bases and J by 2 bases, leaving 9 bases between them. The CDR3 nucleotides read TGCAGTGCTAGACCCGACAGTAACACTGAAGCTTTCTTT. Protein: CSARPDSNTEAFF.

A few counts support this clonotype. V is TRBV6-5 and J is TRBJ1-1; D remains ambiguous. The CDR3 length is 11 residues. Germline V gene lookup returns CDR1 MNHEY and CDR2 SVGAGI. Trimming removed 3 bases at V and 5 bases at J, with 4 bases between. CDR3 nucleotides: TGTGCCAGCAGTTATTGGACTGAAGCTTTCTTT. It is translated as CASSYWTEAFF.

The CDR3 region is CASSPSTPAGGTDTQYF. The CDR3 nucleotides are TGTGCCAGCAGCCCCAGTACTCCGGCAGGGGGCACAGATACGCAGTATTTT. This chain uses TRBV7-6 with TRBJ2-3, with a tentative D call TRBD1 (6 bases). The CDR3 consists of 17 residues. Trimming removed 5 bases from V and 1 base from J, with 19 bases in between. Looked up from germline, CDR1 is SGHVS and CDR2 is FNYEAQ.

This clonotype was observed a single time. The rearrangement joins TRBV9 to TRBJ1-2, with a weak D call TRBD1 (6 bases). The CDR3 totals 16 residues. Trimming shortened V by 0 bases and J by 5 bases, and 17 bases separated the two germline ends. Germline V gene lookup returns CDR1 SGDLS and CDR2 YYNGEE. The CDR3 loop is CASSVVASGAVYGYTF. CDR3 DNA: TGTGCCAGCAGCGTAGTGGCCTCAGGGGCGGTTTATGGCTACACCTTC.

As concerns this clonotype: A read error may account for a junction end that differs from germline. The chain joins TRBV18 to TRBJ2-5, with 10 bases identical to TRBD2. The CDR3 runs 16 residues. Germline V gives CDR1 KGHSH, CDR2 LQKENI. The CDR3 loop is CASSPPGTSVSETQYF. The CDR3 DNA reads as TGTGCCAGCTCTCCACCCGGGACTAGCGTCTCCGAGACCCAGTACTTC.